This T cell receptor (beta chain) emerged from a study of control samples from healthy donors and cancer patients. CDR3 length equals 16 residues. The trim removed 4 bases at V and 3 bases at J, leaving 5 bases unmatched. Per germline, CDR1 SGHNT and CDR2 YYREEE (reference sequence). This table comes from immunoSEQ multiplex PCR, and its TCRdb copy is limited to in-frame clones, with some not included. This sample has 54,000 or so clones, with approximately 95% found just once. Sequencing was carried out using blood. The chain joins TRBV5-4 to TRBJ2-2, with 11 bases that match TRBD2. This TCR came from a young man in good health. This CDR3 is CASSTLAGVDTGELFF. The CDR3 region has the DNA TGTGCCAGCAGCACACTAGCGGGAGTTGACACCGGGGAGCTGTTTTTT.